The 25 T cell receptor beta chains given below trace back to one sample, sequenced in a study of cytomegalovirus exposure and HLA in healthy donors. The PCR employed 60 Vbeta primers together with 13 Jbeta primers. Sequenced by immunoSEQ multiplex PCR; TCRdb stores in-frame clones only, minus some. Among more than 120,000 clones, approximately 80% were seen once, and the ten largest hold around 2.4%. Specimen: PBMCs. Receptors originate from a male donor in good health and CMV-seronegative.

The chain couples TRBV27 to TRBJ2-7, with TRBD2 as a possible D gene (6 bases). Trimming shortened V by 6 bases and J by 3 bases, and 18 bases separated the two germline ends. Germline V gene data show CDR1 as MNHEY and CDR2 as SMNVEV (reference sequence). The CDR3 consists of 15 residues. The CDR3 sequence: CASSSTGGELYEQYF. The DNA of the CDR3 is TGTGCCAGCAGCTCGACTGGCGGGGAACTCTACGAGCAGTACTTC.

The chain is built from TRBV23-1 and TRBJ2-7; a possible D gene is TRBD1 (6 bases). TRBV23-1 belongs to the ORF category, with a function that is uncertain. The CDR3 sequence is 17 residues long. V was cut by 0 bases and J by 3 bases, with 18 bases left in between. CDR3 nucleotides: TGCGCCAGCAGTCAATCGGCCGGGGACACGGGGATCTACGAGCAGTACTTC. It translates to CASSQSAGDTGIYEQYF.

This clone has only a few counts. The chain links TRBV14 to TRBJ1-4; 7 nucleotides agree with TRBD1. J lost 0 bases, V lost 2 bases, and 3 bases had no gene match. The CDR3 runs 16 residues. The germline V gene encodes CDR1 SGHDN and CDR2 FVKESK. The CDR3 DNA sequence: TGTGCCAGCAGCCAATCAGGGGGATCAACTAATGAAAAACTGTTTTTT. Its protein product is CASSQSGGSTNEKLFF. Full variable domain (outside the CDR3, taken from reference TRBV14 and TRBJ1-4): EAGVTQFPSHSVIEKGQTVTLRCDPISGHDNLYWYRRVMGKEIKFLLHFVKESKQDESGMPNNRFLAERTGGTYSTLKVQPAELEDSGVYFCASSQSGGSTNEKLFFGSGTQLSVL.

V and J are TRBV6-1 and TRBJ2-3; the match to TRBD2 covers 11 bases. The V segment lost 4 bases and the J segment 6 bases; nucleotides outside the gene matches: 6. Germline-derived CDR1 and CDR2 are MNHNS and SASEGT. The CDR3 covers 15 residues. CDR3 coding DNA: TGTGCCAGCAGTGGCTTAGCGGGAGGGCTGGATACGCAGTATTTT. Amino acids: CASSGLAGGLDTQYF.

A few counts support this clone. V usage is TRBV6-5 and J usage is TRBJ2-3; D is possibly TRBD2 (5 bases). CDR1 MNHEY and CDR2 SVGAGI come from the germline V gene. With 6 bases removed from V and 4 bases from J, the gap between germline ends came to 14 bases. This CDR3 is 14 amino acids long. The CDR3 is CASRLATAADTQYF. CDR3 DNA: TGTGCCAGCAGGCTAGCTACGGCCGCAGATACGCAGTATTTT.

V gene TRBV6-5 combines with J gene TRBJ1-1; tentative D call: TRBD1 (6 bases). Per the germline V gene, CDR1 is MNHEY and CDR2 is SVGAGI. V shed 0 bases and J shed 7 bases, with 12 bases lying between them. The CDR3 runs to 14 residues. The CDR3 bases are TGTGCCAGCAGTTACTCGGATAGGGGGTGTGAAGCTTTCTTT. Its translation is CASSYSDRGCEAFF.

The chain has TRBV27 and TRBJ2-7, with TRBD2 matching 8 bases. With 3 bases clipped from V and 5 bases from J, the junction kept 6 bases outside the gene matches. The germline CDR1 and CDR2 sequences are MNHEY and SMNVEV (reference sequence). The CDR3 covers 14 residues. Here the CDR3 reads CASSFSSGIHEQYF. CDR3 nucleotide sequence: TGTGCCAGCAGTTTCAGTAGCGGGATCCACGAGCAGTACTTC.

The rearrangement joins TRBV30 to TRBJ2-7, with 7 positions matching TRBD2. Germline V CDR1 and CDR2: GTSNPN, SVGIG (reference sequence). The CDR3 extends over 15 amino acids. V lost 5 bases, J lost 6 bases, and 16 bases stayed unmatched. Here the CDR3 DNA reads TGTGCCTGGGGCCGTTCCGCGGGAGCCTTCAGCGAGCAGTACTTC. Its protein is CAWGRSAGAFSEQYF.

This clone has a single count. This chain links TRBV6-5 with TRBJ2-7, with D perhaps TRBD1 (6 bases). Germline V lookup: CDR1 MNHEY, CDR2 SVGAGI. The CDR3 covers 12 residues. V dropped 10 bases and J dropped 2 bases, with 12 bases sitting between them. This CDR3 is CATRDTAYEQYF. CDR3 in DNA: TGTGCCACCCGGGACACAGCCTACGAGCAGTACTTC.

V usage is TRBV7-9 and J usage is TRBJ2-7, with 7 bases matching TRBD1. V was pared by 5 bases and J by 6 bases, with 7 bases of the junction left unmatched. In germline, CDR1 is SEHNR, CDR2 FQNEAQ (reference sequence). CDR3 length: 13 residues. The CDR3 DNA reads TGTGCCAGCAGCCCGGGACAGACAGGCGAGCAGTACTTC. Encoded protein: CASSPGQTGEQYF.

The chain uses TRBV6-5 and TRBJ2-5; D is unclear. The CDR3 covers 13 residues. CDR1 and CDR2 from the germline V gene are MNHEY and SVGAGI. V shed 6 bases and J shed 2 bases, with 10 bases lying between them. CDR3 amino acids: CASSTWQQETQYF. For the CDR3, the DNA is TGTGCCAGCAGCACCTGGCAGCAAGAGACCCAGTACTTC.

This sequence joins TRBV7-6 and TRBJ2-7; D is perhaps TRBD2 (6 bases). Germline assignment: CDR1 SGHVS and CDR2 FNYEAQ. The CDR3 consists of 16 residues. V lost 1 base and J lost 3, with 16 bases in between. The chain's CDR3 is CASSLEAGGVGYEQYF. The DNA of the CDR3 is TGTGCCAGCAGCTTAGAAGCAGGCGGGGTCGGCTACGAGCAGTACTTC. The full variable domain, with the rest looked up from reference TRBV7-6 and TRBJ2-7, is GAGVSQSPRYKVTKRGQDVALRCDPISGHVSLYWYRQALGQGPEFLTYFNYEAQQDKSGLPNDRFSAERPEGSISTLTIQRTEQRDSAMYRCASSLEAGGVGYEQYFGPGTRLTVT.

This chain links TRBV7-9 with TRBJ2-7; 8 bases line up with TRBD2. The CDR3 sequence is 16 residues long. V lost 0 bases, J lost 2 bases, and 6 bases stayed unmatched. From germline, CDR1 is SEHNR and CDR2 FQNEAQ (reference sequence). The CDR3 bases are TGTGCCAGCAGCTTAGCGGGTAGCGGGGTGACCTACGAGCAGTACTTC. Translated: CASSLAGSGVTYEQYF.

The rearrangement joins TRBV27 to TRBJ2-6; D is uncertain. Germline V gives CDR1 MNHEY, CDR2 SMNVEV (reference sequence). The germline V and J ends were trimmed by 5 bases and 4 bases, with 12 bases remaining between them. This CDR3 region has 15 residues. The CDR3 reads CASSLSEAGANVLTF. CDR3 DNA: TGTGCCAGCAGTCTCAGCGAGGCCGGGGCCAACGTCCTGACTTTC.

CDR3 sequence reads: CASSGEGVADTQYF. CDR3 DNA: TGTGCCAGCAGCGGAGAGGGGGTCGCAGATACGCAGTATTTT. The gene calls are TRBV9 and TRBJ2-3; D may be TRBD1 (6 bases). Trimming left V 3 bases short and J 4 bases short, with 12 bases between. Germline CDR1 reads SGDLS; CDR2 reads YYNGEE. This CDR3 is built from 14 residues.

The chain has TRBV19 and TRBJ2-2, with 7 bases identical to TRBD2. J lost 5 bases, V lost 10 bases, and 4 bases had no gene match. This CDR3 has 12 residues. Germline lookup yields CDR1 LNHDA and CDR2 SQIVND (reference sequence). CDR3 coding DNA: TGTGCCACGGGACTACCGACCGGGGAGCTGTTTTTT. Translating gives CATGLPTGELFF.

This clone has a handful of counts. The sample carries other DNA sequences with the same CDR3. This chain uses TRBV11-3 with TRBJ1-1, with TRBD1 as a possible D gene (6 bases). Germline CDR1 is SGHNT and CDR2 is YENEEA. CDR3 size: 15 residues. The ends were cut back, 5 bases at V and 1 base at J, with 14 bases in the middle. In nucleotides, the CDR3 is TGTGCCAGCAGCATAAACGGGGGGCCGAACACTGAAGCTTTCTTT. The encoded protein is CASSINGGPNTEAFF.

The chain uses TRBV18 and TRBJ2-1; D is uncertain. The CDR3 contains 16 residues. Deletions cut 3 bases from V and 2 bases from J, with 14 bases between. The germline V gene has CDR1 KGHSH and CDR2 LQKENI. The CDR3 loop reads CASSPASEVAYNEQFF. DNA for the CDR3: TGTGCCAGCTCACCGGCCTCCGAAGTCGCCTACAATGAGCAGTTCTTC.

The chain is built from TRBV5-1 and TRBJ2-1; 7 bases are shared with TRBD1. Germline V gene data show CDR1 as SGHRS and CDR2 as YFSETQ. J lost 0 bases, V lost 2 bases, and 2 bases had no gene match. The CDR3 consists of 15 residues. Here the CDR3 DNA reads TGCGCCAGCAGCTTACAGGGGCACTCCTACAATGAGCAGTTCTTC. It translates to CASSLQGHSYNEQFF.

The gene calls are TRBV7-8 and TRBJ1-1; D gene uncertain. CDR1 and CDR2 (germline): SGHVS, FQNEAQ. This CDR3 spans 12 amino acids. V lost 3 bases and J 7 bases, leaving 9 bases between the germline ends. DNA of the CDR3: TGTGCCAGCAGCTTTGACGGGGTTGAAGCTTTCTTT. This encodes CASSFDGVEAFF. Full variable domain (missing parts from reference TRBV7-8 and TRBJ1-1): GAGVSQSPRYKVAKRGQDVALRCDPISGHVSLFWYQQALGQGPEFLTYFQNEAQLDKSGLPSDRFFAERPEGSVSTLKIQRTQQEDSAVYLCASSFDGVEAFFGQGTRLTVV.

The chain joins TRBV5-8 to TRBJ2-1, with 8 bases that match TRBD2. The CDR3 spans 15 residues. Trimming cost V 0 bases and J 6 bases; bases outside gene matches: 5. The germline gives CDR1 SGHTS, CDR2 YDEGEE. The CDR3 coding sequence is TGTGCCAGCAGCTTGGCTCATACTAGCGGCAATGAGCAGTTCTTC. Its translation is CASSLAHTSGNEQFF.

This sequence joins TRBV19 and TRBJ1-2; no definite D call. Germline CDR1 LNHDA, CDR2 SQIVND (reference sequence). The CDR3 length is 16 residues. V was clipped by 3 bases and J by 7 bases, with 21 bases between them. DNA for the CDR3: TGTGCCAGTAGTATTTTCCTCTCTTCCCTCCCGGGTGGCTACACCTTC. Its protein is CASSIFLSSLPGGYTF.

The V call is TRBV4-3, the J call TRBJ2-7, with 7 bases fitting TRBD1. Trimming took 4 bases from V and 2 from J; bases not matched to a gene: 5. CDR1 and CDR2 from the germline V gene are LGHNA and YSLEER. This CDR3 has 14 amino acids. CDR3 sequence reads: CASSPRQGTYEQYF. CDR3 sequence (DNA): TGCGCCAGCAGCCCTCGACAGGGAACCTACGAGCAGTACTTC.

The count of this clone is one. The chain joins TRBV30 to TRBJ2-7, with D maybe TRBD1 (5 bases). The CDR3 spans 16 residues. Looked up from germline, CDR1 is GTSNPN and CDR2 is SVGIG (reference sequence). V was cut by 3 bases and J by 2 bases, with 20 bases left in between. The CDR3 nucleotides are TGTGCCTGGAGCGGACCTGGGGCGGCGGCCACCTACGAGCAGTACTTC. Protein product: CAWSGPGAAATYEQYF.

This sequence joins TRBV29-1 and TRBJ1-1; the D is unclear. The CDR3 spans 11 residues. Between the trimmed V and J ends, which lost 5 bases and 6 bases, there was a span of 10 bases. CDR1 and CDR2 from the germline V gene are SQVTM and ANQGSEA. CDR3 nucleotides: TGCAGCGTTAGTAGGGAGGCTGAAGCTTTCTTT. It specifies CSVSREAEAFF. The full variable domain, in which reference TRBV29-1 and TRBJ1-1 provide the parts outside the CDR3, is SAVISQKPSRDICQRGTSLTIQCQVDSQVTMMFWYRQQPGQSLTLIATANQGSEATYESGFVIDKFPISRPNLTFSTLTVSNMSPEDSSIYLCSVSREAEAFFGQGTRLTVV.